This T cell receptor (beta chain) was found in a study of early stage breast cancer tumors. In this sample, this clone turned up a few times. TCRdb's table, derived via immunoSEQ multiplex PCR, lists solely in-frame clones and lacks some. The sample has about 28,000 clones, roughly 78% seen once. The specimen sequenced was blood. The TCR comes from a person between 55 and 69 years old with breast cancer.

In nucleotides, the CDR3 is TGTGCCAGTAGTCTAATTGACAGGGGAAGAGGCTACACCTTC. Its protein is CASSLIDRGRGYTF. The gene calls are TRBV19 and TRBJ1-2, with 8 positions matching TRBD1. With V trimmed by 5 bases and J by 8 bases, 10 bases remained unmatched. The CDR3 is 14 amino acids. Germline lookup yields CDR1 LNHDA and CDR2 SQIVND (reference sequence).